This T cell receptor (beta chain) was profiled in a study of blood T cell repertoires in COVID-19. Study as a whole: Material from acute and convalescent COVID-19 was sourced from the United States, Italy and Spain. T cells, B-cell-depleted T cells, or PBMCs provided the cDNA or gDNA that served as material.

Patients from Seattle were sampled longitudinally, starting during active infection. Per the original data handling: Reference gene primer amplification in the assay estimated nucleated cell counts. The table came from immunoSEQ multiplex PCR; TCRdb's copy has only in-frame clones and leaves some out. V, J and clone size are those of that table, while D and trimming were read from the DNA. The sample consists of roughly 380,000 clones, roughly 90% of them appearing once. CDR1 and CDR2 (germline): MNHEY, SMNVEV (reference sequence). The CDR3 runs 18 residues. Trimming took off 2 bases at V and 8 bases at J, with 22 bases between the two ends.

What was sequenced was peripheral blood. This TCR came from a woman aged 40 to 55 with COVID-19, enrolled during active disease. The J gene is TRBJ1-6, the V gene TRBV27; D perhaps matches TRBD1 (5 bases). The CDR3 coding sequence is TGTGCCAGCAGTTTAGAAAGCCAGGGCGGGGGGATTGATTCACCCCTCCACTTT. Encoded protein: CASSLESQGGGIDSPLHF.